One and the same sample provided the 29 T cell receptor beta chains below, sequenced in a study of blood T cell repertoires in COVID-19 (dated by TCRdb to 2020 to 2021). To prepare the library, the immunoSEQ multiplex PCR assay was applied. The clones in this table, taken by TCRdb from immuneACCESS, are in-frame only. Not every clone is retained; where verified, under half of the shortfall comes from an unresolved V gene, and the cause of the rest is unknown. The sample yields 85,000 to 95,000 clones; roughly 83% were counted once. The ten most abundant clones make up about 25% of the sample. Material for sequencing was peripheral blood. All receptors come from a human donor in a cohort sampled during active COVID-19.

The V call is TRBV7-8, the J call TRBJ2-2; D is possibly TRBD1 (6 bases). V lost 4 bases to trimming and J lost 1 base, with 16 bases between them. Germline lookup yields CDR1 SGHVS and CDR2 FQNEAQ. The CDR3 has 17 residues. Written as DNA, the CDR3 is TGTGCCAGCAGCTCCCGGAGGACAGCGAGGAACACCGGGGAGCTGTTTTTT. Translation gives CASSSRRTARNTGELFF.

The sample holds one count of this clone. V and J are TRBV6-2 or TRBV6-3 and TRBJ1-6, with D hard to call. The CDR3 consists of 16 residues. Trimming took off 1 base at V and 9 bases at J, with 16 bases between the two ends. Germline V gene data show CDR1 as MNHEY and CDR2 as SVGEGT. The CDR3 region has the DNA TGTGCCAGCAGTTACTATCGTCCTGGCGGTGGTTCACCCCTCCACTTT. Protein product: CASSYYRPGGGSPLHF.

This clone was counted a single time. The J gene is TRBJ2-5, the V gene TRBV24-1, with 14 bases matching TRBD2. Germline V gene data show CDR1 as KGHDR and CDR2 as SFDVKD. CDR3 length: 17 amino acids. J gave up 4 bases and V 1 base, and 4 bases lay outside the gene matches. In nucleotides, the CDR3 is TGTGCCACCAGTGATTTAACCGGGACTAGCGGGGGAGAGACCCAGTACTTC. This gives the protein CATSDLTGTSGGETQYF.

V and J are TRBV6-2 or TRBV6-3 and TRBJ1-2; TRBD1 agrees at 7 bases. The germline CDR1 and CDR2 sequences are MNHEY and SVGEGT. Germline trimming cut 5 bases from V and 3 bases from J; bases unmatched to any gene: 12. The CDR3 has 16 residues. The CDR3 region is CASSSLLAGGHYGYTF. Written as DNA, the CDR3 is TGTGCCAGCAGTAGCTTGTTGGCAGGGGGTCACTATGGCTACACCTTC.

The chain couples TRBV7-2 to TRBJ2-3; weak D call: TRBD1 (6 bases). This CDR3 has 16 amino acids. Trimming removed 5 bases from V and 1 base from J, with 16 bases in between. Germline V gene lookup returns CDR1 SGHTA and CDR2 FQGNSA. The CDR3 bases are TGTGCCAGCAGCCAACTAAACAGGGTGGGCACAGATACGCAGTATTTT. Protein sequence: CASSQLNRVGTDTQYF.

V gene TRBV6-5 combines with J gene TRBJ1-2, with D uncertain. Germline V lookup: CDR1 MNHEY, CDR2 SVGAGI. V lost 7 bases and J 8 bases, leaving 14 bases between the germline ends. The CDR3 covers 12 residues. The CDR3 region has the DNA TGTGCCAGCACATCTGGCGGCGGCGGCTACACCTTC. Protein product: CASTSGGGGYTF.

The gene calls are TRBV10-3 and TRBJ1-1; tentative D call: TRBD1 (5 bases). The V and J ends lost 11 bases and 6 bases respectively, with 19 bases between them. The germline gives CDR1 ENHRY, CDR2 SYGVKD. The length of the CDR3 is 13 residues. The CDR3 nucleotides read TGTGCCCATTCCGGGGGACTAGGCGCTGAAGCTTTCTTT. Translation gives CAHSGGLGAEAFF.

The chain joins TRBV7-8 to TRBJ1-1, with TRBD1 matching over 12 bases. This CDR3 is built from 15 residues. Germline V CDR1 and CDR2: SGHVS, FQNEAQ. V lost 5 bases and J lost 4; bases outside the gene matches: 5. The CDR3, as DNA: TGTGCCAGCAGCCAGGGGACAGGGGGCTTCACTGAAGCTTTCTTT. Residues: CASSQGTGGFTEAFF.

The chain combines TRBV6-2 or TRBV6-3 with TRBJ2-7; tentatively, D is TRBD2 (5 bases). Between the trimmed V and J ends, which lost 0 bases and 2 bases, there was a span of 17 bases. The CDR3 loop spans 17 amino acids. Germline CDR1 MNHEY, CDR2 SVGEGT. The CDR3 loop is CASSYSLVVGKAYEQYF. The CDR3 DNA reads TGTGCCAGCAGTTACTCGTTGGTAGTCGGGAAGGCCTACGAGCAGTACTTC.

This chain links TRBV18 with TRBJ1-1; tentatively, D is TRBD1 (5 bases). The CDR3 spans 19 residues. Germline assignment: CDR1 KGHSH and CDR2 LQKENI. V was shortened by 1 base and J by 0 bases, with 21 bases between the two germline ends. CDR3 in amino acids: CASSPLPGQAAFMNTEAFF. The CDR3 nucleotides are TGTGCCAGCTCACCACTTCCAGGGCAGGCCGCTTTCATGAACACTGAAGCTTTCTTT.

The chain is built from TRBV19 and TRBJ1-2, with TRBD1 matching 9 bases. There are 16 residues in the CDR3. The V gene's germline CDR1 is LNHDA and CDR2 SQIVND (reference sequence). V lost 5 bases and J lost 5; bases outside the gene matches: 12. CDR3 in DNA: TGTGCCAGTAGTCGTAGAAGACAGGGGGTTGGATATGGCTACACCTTC. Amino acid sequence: CASSRRRQGVGYGYTF. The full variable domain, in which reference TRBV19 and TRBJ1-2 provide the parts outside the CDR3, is DGGITQSPKYLFRKEGQNVTLSCEQNLNHDAMYWYRQDPGQGLRLIYYSQIVNDFQKGDIAEGYSVSREKKESFPLTVTSAQKNPTAFYLCASSRRRQGVGYGYTFGSGTRLTVV.

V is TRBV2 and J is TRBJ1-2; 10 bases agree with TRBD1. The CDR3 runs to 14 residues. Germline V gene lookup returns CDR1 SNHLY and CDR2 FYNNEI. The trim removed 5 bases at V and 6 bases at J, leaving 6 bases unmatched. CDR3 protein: CASSPKTGGDGYTF. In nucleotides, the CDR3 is TGTGCCAGCAGTCCGAAGACAGGGGGCGATGGCTACACCTTC.

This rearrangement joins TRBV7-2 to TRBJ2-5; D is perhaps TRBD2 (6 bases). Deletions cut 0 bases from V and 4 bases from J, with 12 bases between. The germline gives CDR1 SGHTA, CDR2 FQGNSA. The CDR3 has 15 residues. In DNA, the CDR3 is TGTGCCAGCAGCTTAGCGACTAGGGGTGGAGAGACCCAGTACTTC. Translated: CASSLATRGGETQYF.

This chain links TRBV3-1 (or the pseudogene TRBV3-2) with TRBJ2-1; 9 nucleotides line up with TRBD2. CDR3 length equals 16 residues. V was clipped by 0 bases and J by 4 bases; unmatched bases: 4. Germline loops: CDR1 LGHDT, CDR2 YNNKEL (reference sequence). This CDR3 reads CASSQDGLAGYNEQFF. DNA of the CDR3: TGTGCCAGCAGCCAAGATGGGCTAGCGGGGTACAATGAGCAGTTCTTC.

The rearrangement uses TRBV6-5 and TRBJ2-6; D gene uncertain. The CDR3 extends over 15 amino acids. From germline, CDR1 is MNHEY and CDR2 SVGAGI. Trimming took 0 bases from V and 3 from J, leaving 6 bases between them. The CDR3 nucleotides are TGTGCCAGCAGTTACTCGACTGGTGGGGCCAACGTCCTGACTTTC. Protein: CASSYSTGGANVLTF.

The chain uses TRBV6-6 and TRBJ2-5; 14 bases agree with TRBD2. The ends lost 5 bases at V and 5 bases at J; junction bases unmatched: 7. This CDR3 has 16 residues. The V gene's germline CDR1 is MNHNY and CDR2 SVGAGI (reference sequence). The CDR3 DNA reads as TGTGCCAGCAGTCGATCGGGACTAGCGGGAGTGGAGACCCAGTACTTC. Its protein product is CASSRSGLAGVETQYF.

This CDR3 reads CASSLSRYNEQFF. The CDR3 coding sequence is TGTGCCAGCAGCTTAAGCCGGTACAATGAGCAGTTCTTC. The chain carries TRBV11-1 and TRBJ2-1; D uncertain. CDR3 length: 13 amino acids. The V gene lost 2 bases and the J gene lost 4 bases, with 6 bases spanning the gap. The V gene's germline CDR1 is SGHAT and CDR2 FQDESV (reference sequence).

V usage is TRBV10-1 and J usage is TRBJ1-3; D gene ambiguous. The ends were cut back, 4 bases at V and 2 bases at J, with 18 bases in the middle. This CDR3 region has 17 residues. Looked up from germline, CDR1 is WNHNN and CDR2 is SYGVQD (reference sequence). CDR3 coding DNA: TGCGCCAGCAGTGTTACGGCCCGGGAACCGACTGGAAACACCATATATTTT. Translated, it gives CASSVTAREPTGNTIYF.

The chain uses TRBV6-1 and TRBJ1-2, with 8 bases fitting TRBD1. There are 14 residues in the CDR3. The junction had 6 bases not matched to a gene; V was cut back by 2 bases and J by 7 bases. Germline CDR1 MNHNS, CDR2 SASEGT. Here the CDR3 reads CASSESRTGPGYTF. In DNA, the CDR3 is TGTGCCAGCAGTGAATCAAGGACAGGGCCTGGCTACACCTTC.

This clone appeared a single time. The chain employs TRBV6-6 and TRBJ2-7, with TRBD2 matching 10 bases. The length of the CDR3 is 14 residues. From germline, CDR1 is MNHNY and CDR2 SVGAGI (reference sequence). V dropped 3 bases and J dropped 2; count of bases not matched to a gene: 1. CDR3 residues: CASSYLAGAYEQYF. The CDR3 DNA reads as TGTGCCAGCAGTTATCTAGCGGGGGCCTACGAGCAGTACTTC.

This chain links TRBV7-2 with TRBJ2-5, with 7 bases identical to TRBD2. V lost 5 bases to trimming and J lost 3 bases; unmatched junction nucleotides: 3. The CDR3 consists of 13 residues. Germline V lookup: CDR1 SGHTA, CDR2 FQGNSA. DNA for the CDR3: TGTGCCAGCAGCACCGGGACTAAAGAGACCCAGTACTTC. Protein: CASSTGTKETQYF.

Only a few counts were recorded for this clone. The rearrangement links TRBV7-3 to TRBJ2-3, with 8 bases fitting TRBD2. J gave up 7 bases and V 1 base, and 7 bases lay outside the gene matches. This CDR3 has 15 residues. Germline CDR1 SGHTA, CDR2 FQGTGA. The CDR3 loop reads CASSLMAGGHYTQYF. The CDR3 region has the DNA TGTGCCAGCAGCTTAATGGCGGGAGGACACTATACGCAGTATTTT.

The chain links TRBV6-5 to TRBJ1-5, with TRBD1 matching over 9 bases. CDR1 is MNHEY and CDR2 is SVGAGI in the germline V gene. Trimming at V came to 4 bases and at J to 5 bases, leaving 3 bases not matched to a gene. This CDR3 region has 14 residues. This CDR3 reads CASSSGQGHQPQHF. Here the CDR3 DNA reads TGTGCCAGCAGTTCAGGACAGGGGCATCAGCCCCAGCATTTT.

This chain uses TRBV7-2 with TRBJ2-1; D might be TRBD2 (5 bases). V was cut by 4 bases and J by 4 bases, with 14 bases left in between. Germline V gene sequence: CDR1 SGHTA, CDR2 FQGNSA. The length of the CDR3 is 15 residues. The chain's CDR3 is CASSYYSASYNEQFF. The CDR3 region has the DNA TGTGCCAGCAGCTACTATAGCGCGAGTTACAATGAGCAGTTCTTC.

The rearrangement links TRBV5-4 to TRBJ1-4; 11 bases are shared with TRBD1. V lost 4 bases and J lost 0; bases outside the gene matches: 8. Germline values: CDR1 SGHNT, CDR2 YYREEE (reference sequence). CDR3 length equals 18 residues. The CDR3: CASSTRTGGTATNEKLFF. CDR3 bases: TGTGCCAGCAGCACCCGGACAGGGGGCACTGCAACTAATGAAAAACTGTTTTTT.

CDR3 DNA: TGTGCCAGCATCGCGACGGGGAGCGCTGGGACCCAGTACTTC. Its protein is CASIATGSAGTQYF. The V call is TRBV3-1 (or the pseudogene TRBV3-2), the J call TRBJ2-5; D possibly corresponds to TRBD2 (5 bases). The CDR3 loop spans 14 amino acids. V was trimmed by 7 bases and J by 7 bases, leaving 19 bases between them. Looked up from germline, CDR1 is LGHDT and CDR2 is YNNKEL (reference sequence).

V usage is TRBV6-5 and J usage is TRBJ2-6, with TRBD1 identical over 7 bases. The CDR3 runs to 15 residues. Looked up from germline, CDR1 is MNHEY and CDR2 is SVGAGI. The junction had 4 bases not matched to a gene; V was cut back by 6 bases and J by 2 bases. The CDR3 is CASSRTGTGANVLTF. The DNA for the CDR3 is TGTGCCAGCAGCCGGACAGGAACTGGGGCCAACGTCCTGACTTTC.

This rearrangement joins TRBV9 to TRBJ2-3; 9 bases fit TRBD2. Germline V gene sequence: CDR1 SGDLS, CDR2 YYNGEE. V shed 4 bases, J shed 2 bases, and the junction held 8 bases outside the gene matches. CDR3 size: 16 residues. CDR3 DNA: TGTGCCAGCAGCCCCGGGACTAGCAGATTCACAGATACGCAGTATTTT. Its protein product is CASSPGTSRFTDTQYF.

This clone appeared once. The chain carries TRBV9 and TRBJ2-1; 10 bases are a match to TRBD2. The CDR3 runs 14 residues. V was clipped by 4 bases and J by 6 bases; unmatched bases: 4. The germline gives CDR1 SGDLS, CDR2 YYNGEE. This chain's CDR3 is CASSSTSGPNEQFF. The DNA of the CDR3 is TGTGCCAGCAGCTCGACTAGCGGGCCCAATGAGCAGTTCTTC. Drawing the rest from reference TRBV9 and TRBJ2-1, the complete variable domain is DSGVTQTPKHLITATGQRVTLRCSPRSGDLSVYWYQQSLDQGLQFLIQYYNGEERAKGNILERFSAQQFPDLHSELNLSSLELGDSALYFCASSSTSGPNEQFFGPGTRLTVL.